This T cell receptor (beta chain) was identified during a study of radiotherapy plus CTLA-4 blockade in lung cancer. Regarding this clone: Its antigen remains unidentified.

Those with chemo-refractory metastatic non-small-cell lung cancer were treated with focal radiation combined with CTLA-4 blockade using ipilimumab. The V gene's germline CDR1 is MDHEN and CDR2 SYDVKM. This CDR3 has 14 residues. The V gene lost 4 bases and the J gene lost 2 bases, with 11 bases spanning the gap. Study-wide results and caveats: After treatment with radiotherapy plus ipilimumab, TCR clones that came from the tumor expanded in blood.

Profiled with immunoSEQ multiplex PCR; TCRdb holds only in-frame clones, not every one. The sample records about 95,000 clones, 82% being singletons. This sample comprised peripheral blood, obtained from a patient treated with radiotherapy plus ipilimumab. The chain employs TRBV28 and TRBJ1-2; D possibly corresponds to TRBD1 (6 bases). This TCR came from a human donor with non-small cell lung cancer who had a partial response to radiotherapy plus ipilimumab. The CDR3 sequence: CASSSFQGNYGYTF. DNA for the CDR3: TGTGCCAGCAGTTCCTTCCAGGGGAACTATGGCTACACCTTC.